The next 2 T cell receptor beta chains were all read from a single sample in a study of beta chain features in type 1 diabetes. General study points: Significant though moderate, a shortening of TCRB CDR3s appeared in all four CD4+ subsets of Type 1 diabetes patients.

Reverse transcription of all isolated RNA meant that expressed TCRB transcripts were sequenced. Method: immunoSEQ multiplex PCR; TCRdb's copy keeps in-frame clones and lacks some. The sample holds a few hundred thousand clones, 16% seen once. The antigens of these receptors remain unknown. The specimen sequenced was naive CD4+ T cells from blood. All receptors come from a man under 40 with type 1 diabetes.

This clone came up a few times. The gene calls are TRBV7-9 and TRBJ1-4; D is unresolved. Germline CDR1 and CDR2: SEHNR and FQNEAQ (reference sequence). This CDR3 comprises 15 residues. V was trimmed by 2 bases and J by 3 bases, leaving 10 bases between them. In DNA form, the CDR3 reads TGTGCCAGCAGCTTACTTAGGCAGCCTAATGAAAAACTGTTTTTT. Encoded protein: CASSLLRQPNEKLFF.

This clone was seen a handful of times. The chain has TRBV29-1 and TRBJ1-1, with 7 bases matching TRBD1. J was trimmed by 10 bases and V by 0 bases; bases with no gene match: 11. CDR3 size: 14 residues. The germline gives CDR1 SQVTM, CDR2 ANQGSEA. CDR3 in amino acids: CSVEDAAQHRGAFF. The CDR3 DNA is TGCAGCGTTGAAGATGCGGCCCAACACAGGGGAGCTTTCTTT.